This T cell receptor beta chain was observed in a study of shared clonotypes between healthy human individuals. Turning to the study itself: A donor's plate count was three for CD4 naive and three for CD4 memory; CD8 naive had two and CD8 memory one.

This CDR3 spans 15 amino acids. CDR1 is SGHAT and CDR2 is FQNNGV in the germline V gene. Trimming shortened V by 0 bases and J by 0 bases, and 6 bases separated the two germline ends. This table comes from immunoSEQ multiplex PCR, and its TCRdb copy is limited to in-frame clones, with some not included. The sample includes about 2.1 million clones, 90% to 95% seen only once; the top ten take less than 2%. Overall study results and limits: Among the subsets, naive ones generally showed larger estimated richness than memory ones. All-four-donor shared clonotypes had higher generation probabilities than non-shared clonotypes did.

As regards this clone: Antigen: not known. The sample carries other DNA sequences with the same CDR3.

Positively selected for CCR7, the CD45RO-negative cells used as naive CD8 cells excluded terminally differentiated effector memory CD45RA+ cells. There were no recent acute infections or vaccinations among the donors, who were healthy HIV-negative adults. The TCR originated in a man between 18 and 29 years old in good health. Some clones in this sample may be carry-over from other donors' samples. The V call is TRBV11-2, the J call TRBJ2-1; D gene uncertain. Sequencing was carried out using naive CD8+ T cells from PBMCs. The CDR3 bases are TGTGCCAGCAGCTTAGAGTTGAGCTCCTACAATGAGCAGTTCTTC. Protein product: CASSLELSSYNEQFF. The full variable domain, its missing parts supplied by reference TRBV11-2 and TRBJ2-1, is EAGVAQSPRYKIIEKRQSVAFWCNPISGHATLYWYQQILGQGPKLLIQFQNNGVVDDSQLPKDRFSAERLKGVDSTLKIQPAKLEDSAVYLCASSLELSSYNEQFFGPGTRLTVL.